This entry lists 17 T cell receptor beta chains sequenced from one sample in a study of response to subunit inactivated influenza vaccine. TCRdb reprocessed the RT-PCR reads with MiXCR, giving one entry per CDR3 protein. The sample holds under 500,000 distinct CDR3 sequences, roughly 9.8% seen once. The specimen comprised PBMCs from blood, sampled roughly 47 days after vaccination. The receptors stem from a man aged 50-59 years who received an inactivated influenza vaccine.

The count of this clonotype is one. This chain links TRBV28 with TRBJ2-4; 11 bases match TRBD1. V shed 2 bases and J 1 base; nucleotides not matched to a gene: 7. Per germline, CDR1 MDHEN and CDR2 SYDVKM. The CDR3 has 18 residues. The CDR3 DNA follows: TGTGCCAGCAGTTTAAGCGGGACAGGGGGGTACGCCAAAAACATTCAGTACTTC. It encodes CASSLSGTGGYAKNIQYF.

This clonotype was observed a few times. The gene calls are TRBV3-1 and TRBJ1-1, with a tentative D call TRBD1 (5 bases). Germline CDR1 is LGHDT and CDR2 is YNNKEL (reference sequence). V was shortened by 4 bases and J by 3 bases, with 12 bases between the two germline ends. The CDR3 runs to 14 residues. CDR3 region: CASSPRDYHTEAFF. In DNA form, the CDR3 reads TGTGCCAGCAGCCCCCGGGACTACCACACTGAAGCTTTCTTT.

The chain links TRBV12-3 or TRBV12-4 to TRBJ2-7; D ambiguous. V shed 6 bases and J shed 3 bases, with 12 bases lying between them. This CDR3 has 13 residues. The CDR3 region is CASRDNSYYEQYF. The CDR3 region has the DNA TGTGCCAGCAGAGACAACTCTTACTACGAGCAGTACTTC.

This chain links TRBV5-1 with TRBJ2-7; 8 nucleotides agree with TRBD2. V lost 4 bases, J lost 4 bases, and 10 bases stayed unmatched. The germline gives CDR1 SGHRS, CDR2 YFSETQ. The CDR3 sequence is 15 residues long. CDR3 region: CASSPGLASSYEQYF. The CDR3 DNA sequence: TGCGCCAGCAGCCCTGGACTAGCCTCGTCGTACGAGCAGTACTTC.

This clonotype was seen a few times. Here the CDR3 reads CASSYSGAESTDTQYF. CDR3 DNA sequence: TGTGCCAGCAGTTACTCCGGGGCGGAAAGCACAGATACGCAGTATTTT. V usage is TRBV6-5 and J usage is TRBJ2-3, with D possibly being TRBD1 or TRBD2 (5 bases each). The CDR3 consists of 16 residues. The V end lost 0 bases, the J end lost 0 bases, and 10 bases lay between the germline ends. The germline CDR1 and CDR2 sequences are MNHEY and SVGAGI.

This clonotype has more than one count but fewer than ten. This rearrangement joins TRBV4-1 to TRBJ1-1; a weak D match, TRBD1 (5 bases). The CDR3 consists of 14 residues. Trimming left V 3 bases short and J 1 base short, with 9 bases between. Germline CDR1 MGHRA, CDR2 YSYEKL. DNA of the CDR3: TGCGCCAGCAGCCACCCCGGGGCGAACACTGAAGCTTTCTTT. Translated: CASSHPGANTEAFF.

This clonotype was counted many times. This chain joins TRBV4-2 and TRBJ2-3, with D possibly being TRBD2 (6 bases). The CDR3 extends over 17 amino acids. Per germline, CDR1 LGHNA and CDR2 YNFKEQ. The V end was cut by 3 bases, the J end by 2 bases, with 18 bases between. Written as DNA, the CDR3 is TGTGCCAGCAGCCAGGACGGCTGGGGGGTCCCCACAGATACGCAGTATTTT. Translated, it gives CASSQDGWGVPTDTQYF.

There are many counts of this clonotype. The genes are TRBV7-2 and TRBJ2-3, with TRBD2 identical over 13 bases. Germline loops: CDR1 SGHTA, CDR2 FQGNSA. This CDR3 has 17 amino acids. V trimming: 5 bases; J trimming: 5 bases; junction bases outside the gene matches: 10. The CDR3 DNA reads as TGTGCCAGCAGCGAGACTAGCGGGAGGTTCGGGGGAGATACGCAGTATTTT. It codes for CASSETSGRFGGDTQYF.

This clonotype was counted ten times or more. The chain joins TRBV4-1 to TRBJ1-1, with D uncertain. V lost 2 bases, J lost 0 bases, and 7 bases lay in between. In germline, CDR1 is MGHRA, CDR2 YSYEKL. The CDR3 has 14 residues. The chain's CDR3 is CASSQFRLNTEAFF. The CDR3 DNA reads as TGCGCCAGCAGCCAATTCCGGTTGAACACTGAAGCTTTCTTT.

This clonotype was seen a few times. The chain uses TRBV7-9 and TRBJ2-5; the D is unclear. Trimming took 3 bases from V and 6 from J, leaving 11 bases between them. The CDR3 runs to 13 residues. Per germline, CDR1 SEHNR and CDR2 FQNEAQ (reference sequence). The CDR3: CASSLAQAQTQYF. CDR3 sequence (DNA): TGTGCCAGCAGCTTGGCGCAGGCACAGACCCAGTACTTC. Combining the CDR3 with reference TRBV7-9 and TRBJ2-5 gives the whole variable domain DTGVSQNPRHKITKRGQNVTFRCDPISEHNRLYWYRQTLGQGPEFLTYFQNEAQLEKSRLLSDRFSAERPKGSFSTLEIQRTEQGDSAMYLCASSLAQAQTQYFGPGTRLLVL.

This clonotype occurred a few times. The chain links TRBV6-5 to TRBJ1-2; D ambiguous. The CDR3 runs 14 residues. Germline values: CDR1 MNHEY, CDR2 SVGAGI. The germline V and J ends were trimmed by 0 bases and 8 bases, with 13 bases remaining between them. CDR3 protein: CASSYSVVARGYTF. For the CDR3, the DNA is TGTGCCAGCAGTTACTCTGTGGTAGCGCGCGGCTACACCTTC.

This rearrangement joins TRBV21-1 to TRBJ1-5; the table's D call of TRBD1 was not tested on the DNA. TRBV21-1 is a listed pseudogene. The CDR3 loop spans 16 amino acids. The CDR3 spells CASSPGRQGASQPQHF. CDR3 bases: TGTGCCAGCAGCCCCGGCAGGCAGGGAGCCAGTCAGCCCCAGCATTTT.

The chain links TRBV18 to TRBJ2-1, with TRBD2 matching 9 bases. The CDR3 is made up of 19 amino acids. Germline V CDR1 and CDR2: KGHSH, LQKENI. The J segment lost 4 bases and the V segment lost 3 bases, leaving 16 bases of the junction unmatched. The CDR3 DNA is TGTGCCAGCTCACCGGATTTTCAAGCGGGGGGCCTAACTTACAATGAGCAGTTCTTC. Translation gives CASSPDFQAGGLTYNEQFF.

This clonotype was found many times. The genes are TRBV12-3 or TRBV12-4 and TRBJ2-1; tentatively, D is TRBD2 (5 bases). The ends were cut back, 5 bases at V and 3 bases at J, with 8 bases in the middle. The CDR3 totals 13 residues. The CDR3 reads CASSGLLYNEQFF. The CDR3 nucleotides are TGTGCCAGCAGTGGACTGCTCTACAATGAGCAGTTCTTC.

The chain carries TRBV7-9 and TRBJ1-1; D not certain. Germline V lookup: CDR1 SEHNR, CDR2 FQNEAQ (reference sequence). V lost 1 base, J lost 4 bases, and 4 bases lay in between. The CDR3 loop spans 12 amino acids. The chain's CDR3 is CASSLVPTEAFF. The CDR3 DNA reads as TGTGCCAGCAGCTTAGTTCCCACTGAAGCTTTCTTT. The whole variable domain, remainder taken from reference TRBV7-9 and TRBJ1-1, is DTGVSQNPRHKITKRGQNVTFRCDPISEHNRLYWYRQTLGQGPEFLTYFQNEAQLEKSRLLSDRFSAERPKGSFSTLEIQRTEQGDSAMYLCASSLVPTEAFFGQGTRLTVV.

This clonotype showed up just a few times. The V and J genes are TRBV12-3 or TRBV12-4 and TRBJ2-1; D unclear. The length of the CDR3 is 15 residues. V was shortened by 3 bases and J by 5 bases, with 14 bases between the two germline ends. CDR3 sequence (DNA): TGTGCCAGCAGTTTTTTCCTACTTGGCGACAATGAGCAGTTCTTC. It specifies CASSFFLLGDNEQFF.

This clonotype appeared a few times. The chain is built from TRBV9 and TRBJ2-1; D might be TRBD1 (6 bases). Germline V gene sequence: CDR1 SGDLS, CDR2 YYNGEE. Between the trimmed V and J ends, which lost 0 bases and 11 bases, there was a span of 9 bases. The CDR3 runs to 12 residues. This CDR3 is CASSVVQGKQFF. The CDR3 DNA follows: TGTGCCAGCAGCGTAGTCCAGGGGAAGCAGTTCTTC. The full variable domain, with the rest looked up from reference TRBV9 and TRBJ2-1, is DSGVTQTPKHLITATGQRVTLRCSPRSGDLSVYWYQQSLDQGLQFLIQYYNGEERAKGNILERFSAQQFPDLHSELNLSSLELGDSALYFCASSVVQGKQFFGPGTRLTVL.